The 5 T cell receptor beta chains below all came from one sample that was sequenced in a study of technical replicates of blood from a handful of donors. The repertoire was sequenced with immunoSEQ multiplex PCR; TCRdb's copy has only in-frame clones and lacks some. The sample contains 56,000 or so clones, nearly 95% of which appear only once. Input material: PBMCs. The receptors originated from a human donor in good health. Some clones in this sample may be carry-over from other donors' samples.

A note on this clone: This sample also contains other DNA sequences that code for the same CDR3. The chain recombines TRBV7-3 with TRBJ1-1; 8 nucleotides line up with TRBD1. Per the germline V gene, CDR1 is SGHTA and CDR2 is FQGTGA. The ends lost 4 bases at V and 8 bases at J; junction bases unmatched: 6. The CDR3 runs 13 residues. The CDR3 DNA reads TGTGCCAGCAGCTACTCAGGACAGGGCGAAGCTTTCTTT. The encoded protein is CASSYSGQGEAFF.

The V call is TRBV2, the J call TRBJ1-5; D is possibly TRBD1 (5 bases). The CDR3 covers 14 residues. Between the trimmed V and J ends, which lost 10 bases and 2 bases, there was a span of 15 bases. The germline V gene encodes CDR1 SNHLY and CDR2 FYNNEI. The CDR3 sequence: CATQGGPGNQPQHF. The CDR3 coding sequence is TGTGCCACCCAGGGTGGGCCGGGCAATCAGCCCCAGCATTTT.

J is TRBJ2-1 and V is TRBV10-2, with TRBD2 as a possible D gene (6 bases). The CDR3 length is 19 residues. Trimming took off 4 bases at V and 1 base at J, with 23 bases between the two ends. Germline V gene sequence: CDR1 WSHSY, CDR2 SAAADI. The CDR3 nucleotides are TGCGCCAGCAGTGGGGGTGGGACTGCCCTATCCCTTTCCTACAATGAGCAGTTCTTC. Translating it yields CASSGGGTALSLSYNEQFF.

The rearrangement joins TRBV4-3 to TRBJ2-7; D perhaps matches TRBD1 (5 bases). CDR1 is LGHNA and CDR2 is YSLEER in the germline V gene. The V gene lost 0 bases and the J gene lost 2 bases, with 11 bases spanning the gap. The CDR3 length is 15 residues. The CDR3 DNA reads TGCGCCAGCAGCCAAGACAGGGTAGGGACCTACGAGCAGTACTTC. Translation gives CASSQDRVGTYEQYF.

V gene TRBV7-9 combines with J gene TRBJ1-2; 7 nucleotides match TRBD1. Germline trimming cut 7 bases from V and 6 bases from J; bases unmatched to any gene: 2. Germline values: CDR1 SEHNR, CDR2 FQNEAQ (reference sequence). The CDR3 length is 11 residues. CDR3 DNA: TGTGCCAGCACCGACAGGGATGGCTACACCTTC. Translated, it gives CASTDRDGYTF.